This T cell receptor (beta chain) comes out of a study of post-analysis software for immune sequencing data. Whole-study context: Courses of disease covered relapsing-remitting, secondary progressive and progressive-relapsing multiple sclerosis.

Researchers reported that TCR beta cDNA libraries carried unique molecular identifiers. The T cell input of about 0.85 to 10 million gave approximately 460,000 cDNA molecules. TCRdb independently ran MiXCR on the PCR reads; one entry per CDR3 protein. The sample holds around 440,000 distinct CDR3 sequences, less than 45% seen once. A remark on this clonotype: Antigen: not known. One end of the junction fails to match germline, which may point to a read error.

Whole-study results and caveats: Strong co-clustering by F measure linked samples that shared a preparation batch. Normalized Chao1 diversity in multiple sclerosis patients fell significantly below that of controls. Roughly five TRBV segments appeared more often in patients than in controls, and TRBV5-6, TRBV5-1 and TRBV20-1 were among these.

The CDR3 is 14 amino acids. Per the germline V gene, CDR1 is SGHRS and CDR2 is YFSETQ. The rearrangement joins TRBV5-1 to TRBJ2-2; 7 positions agree with TRBD1. The sequence was collected from a girl aged 5-17 years with multiple sclerosis. Input material: blood. The DNA for the CDR3 is TGCGCCAGCAGCTCCGAGGGGGCGCCCGGGAAGCTGTTTTTT. Its protein product is CASSSEGAPGKLFF.